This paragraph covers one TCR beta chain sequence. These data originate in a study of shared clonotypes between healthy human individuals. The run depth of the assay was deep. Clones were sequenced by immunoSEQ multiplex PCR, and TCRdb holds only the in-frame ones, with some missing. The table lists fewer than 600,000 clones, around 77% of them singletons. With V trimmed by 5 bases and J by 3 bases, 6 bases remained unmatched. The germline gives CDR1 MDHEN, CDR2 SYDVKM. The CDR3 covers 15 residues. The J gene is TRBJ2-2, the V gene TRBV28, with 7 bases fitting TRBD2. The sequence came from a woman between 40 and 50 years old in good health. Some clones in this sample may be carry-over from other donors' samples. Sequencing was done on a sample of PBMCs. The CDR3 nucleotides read TGTGCCAGCAGTGGACTAGTTCAGTACACCGGGGAGCTGTTTTTT. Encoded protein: CASSGLVQYTGELFF.